The present TCR beta chain was sequenced within a study of blood T cell repertoires in COVID-19. About the research overall: The origin of the acute and convalescent COVID-19 samples was the United States, Italy and Spain. T cells, B-cell-depleted T cells, or PBMCs provided the cDNA or gDNA that served as material.

Sequenced by immunoSEQ multiplex PCR; TCRdb stores in-frame clones only, minus some. The sample consists of about 300,000 clones, approximately 85% of them appearing once. This CDR3 is built from 14 residues. V shed 5 bases and J shed 0 bases, with 10 bases lying between them. The germline V gene encodes CDR1 MNHEY and CDR2 SMNVEV (reference sequence). The chain uses TRBV27 and TRBJ1-1; D gene ambiguous. The sequence derives from a man aged 18 to 30 with active or convalescent COVID-19. The material sequenced was peripheral blood. CDR3 in amino acids: CASSHGFMNTEAFF. In nucleotides, the CDR3 is TGTGCCAGCAGTCACGGGTTCATGAACACTGAAGCTTTCTTT.